One sample yielded the 2 T cell receptor beta chains listed below, sequenced in a study of post-analysis software for immune sequencing data. Study outcomes and limitations: Patients carried four or five TRBV segments more frequently than controls did, and TRBV5-6, TRBV5-1 and TRBV20-1 were among them.

Included in the TCR beta cDNA libraries were unique molecular identifiers. In TCRdb, the PCR reads were re-called with MiXCR into one record per CDR3 protein. The sample has a few hundred thousand distinct CDR3 sequences; 35% to 40% are singletons. For these receptors, no antigen is known. The specimen sequenced was blood. These TCRs come from a girl aged 10 to 17 with multiple sclerosis.

In the case of this clonotype: A read error may explain this, as a much larger clone is one base away. V usage is TRBV14 and J usage is TRBJ2-1; TRBD2 matches at 9 bases. The DNA end lines up better with TRBJ2-7; the J call may be wrong. The CDR3 is made up of 20 amino acids. Germline values: CDR1 SGHDN, CDR2 FVKESK. The CDR3 spells CASSQAGQLAGLSSYNEQYF. For the CDR3, the DNA is TGTGCCAGCAGCCAAGCGGGGCAACTAGCGGGTCTGAGCTCCTACAATGAGCAGTACTTC.

This sequence joins TRBV27 and TRBJ2-1, with a tentative D call TRBD1 (6 bases). Germline CDR1 MNHEY, CDR2 SMNVEV (reference sequence). The CDR3 loop spans 15 amino acids. V was shortened by 6 bases and J by 6 bases, with 18 bases between the two germline ends. CDR3 loop: CASSLQGPKGNEQFF. The CDR3, as DNA: TGTGCCAGCAGCTTACAGGGTCCGAAGGGCAATGAGCAGTTCTTC.